A single TCR beta chain is shown here with its context. Its specificity is unknown. This sample stems from a study of siplizumab effects on memory and regulatory T cells. Study-level points and caveats: Naive T cells were seen as more diverse than memory cells and as major alloresponse contributors. Roughly 75-97% of proliferating CD4+ or CD8+ clones lacked an assignable naive or memory phenotype. Few alloreactive clones mapped to unstimulated subsets. Suppressive activity of Tregs proliferating in siplizumab cultures remained unconfirmed.

The CDR3 is 14 residues long. Germline V lookup: CDR1 SGHRS, CDR2 YFSETQ. V shed 4 bases and J 6 bases; nucleotides not matched to a gene: 6. This table comes from immunoSEQ multiplex PCR, and its TCRdb copy is limited to in-frame clones, with some not included. The sample includes 100,000 or so clones, around 93% seen only once; the top ten take about 0.34%. The sequenced sample consisted of CD4+ T cells sorted from blood. The chain uses TRBV5-1 and TRBJ2-3; 9 positions agree with TRBD1. The clonotype was recovered from a human donor in good health. CDR3 amino acids: CASSLGQGRDTQYF. DNA for the CDR3: TGCGCCAGCAGCCTAGGACAGGGGAGGGATACGCAGTATTTT.